The 21 T cell receptor beta chains listed next were all sequenced from one sample in a study of T cells after yellow fever vaccination. MiXCR was run by TCRdb on the 5' RACE reads, yielding one entry per CDR3 protein. Of 300,000 or so distinct CDR3 sequences listed, under 15% are singletons. The sequences come from CD4+ T cells sorted from PBMCs, collected 45 days after the yellow fever booster vaccination. These receptors were collected from a man aged 25 to 45 who received the YFV17D yellow fever vaccine.

The V and J genes are TRBV27 and TRBJ2-2; D might be TRBD1 (5 bases). Trimming removed 6 bases from V and 6 bases from J, with 14 bases in between. This CDR3 has 14 amino acids. Germline V gives CDR1 MNHEY, CDR2 SMNVEV (reference sequence). The CDR3 region has the DNA TGTGCCAGCAGCCAAGACAGCCGACCCGGGGAGCTGTTTTTT. This gives the protein CASSQDSRPGELFF.

This clonotype showed up many times. The chain employs TRBV27 and TRBJ2-3; tentatively, D is TRBD2 (6 bases). This CDR3 comprises 14 residues. Germline V gene data show CDR1 as MNHEY and CDR2 as SMNVEV (reference sequence). The germline V and J ends were trimmed by 3 bases and 4 bases, with 11 bases remaining between them. This CDR3 reads CASSFPGAADTQYF. Written as DNA, the CDR3 is TGTGCCAGCAGTTTTCCGGGAGCGGCAGATACGCAGTATTTT.

The chain uses TRBV7-9 and TRBJ2-2; the D gene could be TRBD1 or TRBD2 (5 bases each). Germline CDR1 reads SEHNR; CDR2 reads FQNEAQ (reference sequence). Trimming shortened V by 1 base and J by 13 bases, and 13 bases separated the two germline ends. This CDR3 region has 13 residues. CDR3 nucleotides: TGTGCCAGCAGCTTAGGAGGGGCCGGTGCGCTGTTTTTT. Protein: CASSLGGAGALFF.

This chain joins TRBV28 and TRBJ2-1; D is possibly TRBD1 (6 bases). V lost 6 bases and J lost 5, with 17 bases in between. Germline loops: CDR1 MDHEN, CDR2 SYDVKM. The CDR3 has 15 residues. In DNA, the CDR3 is TGTGCCAGCAGCCCTGTTGGGACAAGGGACAATGAGCAGTTCTTC. Translation: CASSPVGTRDNEQFF.

This clonotype was seen a few times. The V and J genes are TRBV10-2 and TRBJ2-6, with a possible D match to TRBD2 (7 bases). CDR3 length: 16 amino acids. Between the trimmed V and J ends, which lost 8 bases and 2 bases, there was a span of 16 bases. From germline, CDR1 is WSHSY and CDR2 SAAADI. CDR3 region: CASEGGGKAGANVLTF. CDR3 DNA: TGCGCCAGCGAAGGCGGGGGCAAAGCTGGGGCCAACGTCCTGACTTTC.

About this clonotype: This could be a read error, since a much larger clone is one nucleotide away. The rearrangement links TRBV12-3 or TRBV12-4 to TRBJ2-4; TRBD2 might be the D (5 bases). This CDR3 contains 14 residues. The V and J ends lost 3 bases and 5 bases respectively, with 11 bases between them. For the CDR3, the DNA is TGTGCCAGCAGTTTGGGATCGGAGGAAAACATTCAGTACTTC. This translates into CASSLGSEENIQYF.

This clonotype has at least ten counts. The V and J genes are TRBV5-1 and TRBJ1-1; D is unclear. Germline CDR1 reads SGHRS; CDR2 reads YFSETQ. V was shortened by 2 bases and J by 5 bases, with 10 bases between the two germline ends. The CDR3 consists of 13 residues. The CDR3 DNA reads TGCGCCAGCAGCTTAATTCGGGAAACTGAAGCTTTCTTT. It codes for CASSLIRETEAFF.

This clonotype was seen more than once but under ten times. The J gene is TRBJ2-7, the V gene TRBV3-1, with D unclear. The CDR3 spans 15 residues. V dropped 0 bases and J dropped 2 bases, with 11 bases sitting between them. Germline CDR1 LGHDT, CDR2 YNNKEL (reference sequence). CDR3 protein: CASSQDREFPYEQYF. CDR3 bases: TGTGCCAGCAGCCAAGATCGCGAATTTCCCTACGAGCAGTACTTC.

This clonotype was counted a few times. The chain links TRBV29-1 to TRBJ1-4; D not resolved. Deletions cut 6 bases from V and 7 bases from J, with 15 bases between. CDR3 length equals 13 residues. Germline-derived CDR1 and CDR2 are SQVTM and ANQGSEA. CDR3 bases: TGCAGCGTCGCCAAGAACCTTGGTGAAAAACTGTTTTTT. It is translated as CSVAKNLGEKLFF.

This clonotype occurred a few times. V usage is TRBV25-1 and J usage is TRBJ2-7; D unclear. The CDR3 totals 14 residues. Germline values: CDR1 MGHDK, CDR2 SYGVNS. The V end lost 6 bases, the J end lost 2 bases, and 14 bases lay between the germline ends. The CDR3 DNA follows: TGTGCCAGCAGCCCACCTGACACCACCTACGAGCAGTACTTC. Translated: CASSPPDTTYEQYF.

The chain recombines TRBV7-9 with TRBJ2-3; the match to TRBD1 covers 9 bases. CDR1 SEHNR and CDR2 FQNEAQ come from the germline V gene (reference sequence). The CDR3 is 13 amino acids. V lost 6 bases to trimming and J lost 6 bases; unmatched junction nucleotides: 4. CDR3 nucleotides: TGTGCCAGCAGACAGGGGGCTTTCGATACGCAGTATTTT. It yields the protein CASRQGAFDTQYF.

This clonotype came up a few times. The rearrangement uses TRBV7-2 and TRBJ2-2, with 7 bases matching TRBD2. J lost 4 bases, V lost 4 bases, and 12 bases had no gene match. CDR1 and CDR2 from the germline V gene are SGHTA and FQGNSA. This CDR3 is 17 amino acids long. The CDR3 loop reads CASSSKNGRSGTGELFF. The CDR3 coding sequence is TGTGCCAGCAGCTCGAAGAACGGGAGGTCGGGCACCGGGGAGCTGTTTTTT.

This clonotype occurred a few times. The chain recombines TRBV29-1 with TRBJ1-1; D gene uncertain. The CDR3 has 14 residues. Germline CDR1 SQVTM, CDR2 ANQGSEA. V lost 4 bases and J lost 0, with 12 bases in between. The CDR3 DNA sequence: TGCAGCGTTGCGGAGCCTTCCCTGAACACTGAAGCTTTCTTT. Residues: CSVAEPSLNTEAFF.

This clonotype was observed once. The junction departs from the called germline gene at one end, perhaps through a read error. V usage is TRBV12-3 or TRBV12-4 and J usage is TRBJ2-1; 9 bases are a match to TRBD2. This CDR3 has 19 residues. CDR3 residues: CANSLWGGRVLSSYNEQFF. CDR3 nucleotides: TGTGCCAACAGTTTGTGGGGCGGGAGGGTCCTTAGCTCCTACAATGAGCAGTTCTTC.

The CDR3 DNA reads TGTGCCAGCAGCCACCCCCGGGGTCGGCGGGAGGGGCTCCAAGAGACCCAGTACTTC. It encodes CASSHPRGRREGLQETQYF. V and J are TRBV11-2 and TRBJ2-5, with TRBD2 identical over 9 bases. Germline V lookup: CDR1 SGHAT, CDR2 FQNNGV. This CDR3 is 19 amino acids long. J was trimmed by 1 base and V by 5 bases; bases with no gene match: 17.

This chain joins TRBV20-1 and TRBJ1-2, with 8 bases fitting TRBD1. Germline V CDR1 and CDR2: DFQATT, SNEGSKA (reference sequence). The CDR3 length is 15 residues. J was trimmed by 4 bases and V by 5 bases; bases with no gene match: 12. The CDR3 loop reads CSAGQAGQGAYGYTF. The CDR3 region has the DNA TGCAGTGCTGGGCAAGCCGGACAGGGCGCCTATGGCTACACCTTC.

There are a few counts of this clonotype. The chain is built from TRBV5-1 and TRBJ2-3, with D maybe TRBD1 (6 bases). Germline V gene lookup returns CDR1 SGHRS and CDR2 YFSETQ. Trimming removed 6 bases from V and 2 bases from J, with 16 bases in between. The CDR3 runs to 15 residues. The CDR3 reads CASMPHTGITDTQYF. Here the CDR3 DNA reads TGCGCCAGCATGCCCCATACAGGGATCACAGATACGCAGTATTTT.

CDR3 sequence (DNA): TGTGCCAGCAGTTCTAGCGGGAGGGCCCACGAGCAGTACTTC. This translates into CASSSSGRAHEQYF. This sequence joins TRBV12-3 or TRBV12-4 and TRBJ2-7; TRBD2 matches 12 bases. This CDR3 contains 14 residues. Trimming removed 4 bases from V and 5 bases from J; junction bases left unmatched: 3.

This clonotype was recorded a few times. This chain links TRBV10-2 with TRBJ2-1; the D gene is possibly TRBD2 (5 bases). V was shortened by 3 bases and J by 12 bases, with 15 bases between the two germline ends. In germline, CDR1 is WSHSY, CDR2 SAAADI. This CDR3 region has 13 residues. The CDR3 DNA reads TGCGCCAGCAGTGACCCCGGGATCCCTCTGCAGTTCTTC. Encoded protein: CASSDPGIPLQFF.

Ten or more counts support this clonotype. V is TRBV20-1 and J is TRBJ2-5, with TRBD2 as a possible D gene (5 bases). V dropped 3 bases and J dropped 4 bases, with 9 bases sitting between them. The length of the CDR3 is 12 residues. Per the germline V gene, CDR1 is DFQATT and CDR2 is SNEGSKA (reference sequence). CDR3 sequence: CSASSAGETQYF. For the CDR3, the DNA is TGCAGTGCTAGTTCGGCGGGAGAGACCCAGTACTTC.

The J gene is TRBJ2-7, the V gene TRBV25-1; D tentatively fits TRBD1 or TRBD2 (5 bases each). The CDR3 sequence is 16 residues long. Germline-derived CDR1 and CDR2 are MGHDK and SYGVNS. Trimming stripped 3 bases from V and 1 base from J, with 16 bases between. Here the CDR3 reads CASSEDSGKGSYEQYF. DNA for the CDR3: TGTGCCAGCAGTGAGGACTCAGGGAAGGGGTCCTACGAGCAGTACTTC.